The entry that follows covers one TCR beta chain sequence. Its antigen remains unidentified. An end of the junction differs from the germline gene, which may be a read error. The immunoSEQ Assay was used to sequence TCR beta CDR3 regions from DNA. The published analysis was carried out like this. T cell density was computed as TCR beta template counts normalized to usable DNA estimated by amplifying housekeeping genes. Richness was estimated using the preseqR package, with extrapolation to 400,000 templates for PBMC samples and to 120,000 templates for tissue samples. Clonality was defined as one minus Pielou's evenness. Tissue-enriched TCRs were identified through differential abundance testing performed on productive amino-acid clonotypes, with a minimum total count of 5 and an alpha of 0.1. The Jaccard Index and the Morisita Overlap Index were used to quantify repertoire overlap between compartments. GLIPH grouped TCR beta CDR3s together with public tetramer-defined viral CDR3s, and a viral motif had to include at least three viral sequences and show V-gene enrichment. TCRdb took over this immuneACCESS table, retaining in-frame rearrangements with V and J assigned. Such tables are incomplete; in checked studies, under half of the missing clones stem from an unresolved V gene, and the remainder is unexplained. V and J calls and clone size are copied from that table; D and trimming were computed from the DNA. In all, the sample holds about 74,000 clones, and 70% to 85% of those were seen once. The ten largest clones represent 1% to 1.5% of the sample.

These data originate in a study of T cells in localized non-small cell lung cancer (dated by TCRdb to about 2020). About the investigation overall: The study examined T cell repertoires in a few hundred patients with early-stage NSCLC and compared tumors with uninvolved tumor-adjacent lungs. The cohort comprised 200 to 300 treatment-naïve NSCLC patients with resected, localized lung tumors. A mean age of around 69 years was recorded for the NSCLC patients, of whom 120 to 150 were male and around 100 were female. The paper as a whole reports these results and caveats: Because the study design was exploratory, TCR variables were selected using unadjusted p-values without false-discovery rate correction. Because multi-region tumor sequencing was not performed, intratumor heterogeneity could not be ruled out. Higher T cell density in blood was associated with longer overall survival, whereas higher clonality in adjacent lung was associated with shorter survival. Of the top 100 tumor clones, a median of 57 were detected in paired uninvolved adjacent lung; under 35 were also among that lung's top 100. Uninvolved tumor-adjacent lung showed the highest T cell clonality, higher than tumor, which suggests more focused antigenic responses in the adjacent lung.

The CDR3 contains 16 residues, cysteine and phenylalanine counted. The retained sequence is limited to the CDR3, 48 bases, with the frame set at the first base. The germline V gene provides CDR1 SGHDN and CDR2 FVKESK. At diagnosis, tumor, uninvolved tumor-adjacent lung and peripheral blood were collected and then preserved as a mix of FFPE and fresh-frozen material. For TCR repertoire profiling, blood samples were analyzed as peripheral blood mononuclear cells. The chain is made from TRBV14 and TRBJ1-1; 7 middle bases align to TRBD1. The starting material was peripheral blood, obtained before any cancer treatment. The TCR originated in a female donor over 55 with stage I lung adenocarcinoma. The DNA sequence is TGCGCCAGCAGCCAAGATGGGGAGGGGGCTGGCACTGAAGCTTTCTTT. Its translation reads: CASSQDGEGAGTEAFF.